This T cell receptor beta chain was recorded in a study of T cell responses to AZD1222 COVID-19 vaccine. Germline lookup yields CDR1 MGHRA and CDR2 YSYEKL. The V end lost 1 base, the J end lost 4 bases, and 10 bases lay between the germline ends. The CDR3 has 14 amino acids. Points from the study as a whole: The number of AZD1222 recipients seropositive at baseline was only 5 to 7.

TCRdb keeps only in-frame clones here, not all; method: immunoSEQ multiplex PCR. The data show 96,000 or so clones, 70% to 90% seen once. In the case of this clone: Its antigen is not identified.

This clonotype was obtained from an adult in good health. The chain employs TRBV4-1 and TRBJ1-1, with TRBD1 as a possible D gene (5 bases). The sequences come from peripheral blood, collected on day 0 of AZD1222 vaccination. CDR3 DNA sequence: TGCGCCAGCAGCCAAGGGGACCGGAGCACTGAAGCTTTCTTT. This encodes CASSQGDRSTEAFF.